The rows below give T cell receptor beta chains drawn from one sample of a study of T cells after yellow fever vaccination. TCRdb re-called the 5' RACE reads with MiXCR, one entry per CDR3 protein. In the table there are some 32,000 distinct CDR3 sequences, 6.5% to 8% of which are singletons. Sequencing used PBMCs, either bulk or a sorted T-cell subset (CD4+, CD8+, memory, or dextramer-sorted; not recorded which), obtained on the day of the first yellow fever vaccination. The receptor source for this set is a man aged 18 to 29 who received the YFV17D yellow fever vaccine. Each CDR3 is given with its conserved first and last residue. The D gene is left open where the match is weak. Not all rows give a size; the values are once, few, many and, for expanded clones, a class.

TRBJ1-1,many,TRBV30,.,CAWSVQVNTEAFF,TGTGCCTGGAGTGTACAAGTGAACACTGAAGCTTTCTTT
TRBJ1-6,few,TRBV5-1,TRBD1,CASRSDREYSPLHF,TGCGCCAGCAGATCGGACAGGGAATATTCACCCCTCCACTTT
TRBJ2-1,few,TRBV11-1,.,CASSRLGLEYNEQFF,TGTGCCAGCAGCCGATTAGGCCTAGAATACAATGAGCAGTTCTTC
TRBJ2-2,many,TRBV12-3/TRBV12-4,.,CASTPVRGGNTGELFF,TGTGCCAGCACCCCCGTAAGGGGGGGCAACACCGGGGAGCTGTTTTTT
TRBJ1-3,.,TRBV3-1,.,CASSLSGYGNTIYF,TGTGCCAGCAGCCTCTCGGGGTACGGAAACACCATATATTTT
TRBJ2-7,many,TRBV2,.,CASRGGHSGEQYF,TGTGCCAGCAGGGGAGGACACTCGGGCGAGCAGTACTTC
TRBJ1-2,few,TRBV4-3,.,CASSQGFAGKASGYTF,TGCGCCAGCAGCCAAGGTTTCGCGGGGAAGGCGAGTGGCTACACCTTC
TRBJ1-4,many,TRBV29-1,.,CSVGDDVALFF,TGCAGCGTTGGGGACGACGTGGCACTGTTTTTT
TRBJ1-1,many,TRBV24-1,.,CATSDKWGSAFF,TGTGCCACCAGTGATAAATGGGGGTCAGCTTTCTTT
TRBJ2-4,medium-sized,TRBV7-9,.,CASTPPEELAKNIQYF,TGTGCCAGCACCCCTCCAGAGGAACTAGCCAAAAACATTCAGTACTTC
TRBJ2-4,few,TRBV5-4,.,CASSLGGVGNIQYF,TGTGCCAGCAGCTTGGGCGGGGTGGGAAACATTCAGTACTTC
TRBJ2-7,many,TRBV6-2/TRBV6-3,.,CASSSQVGYEQYF,TGTGCCAGCAGCTCCCAGGTTGGCTACGAGCAGTACTTC
TRBJ2-2,many,TRBV28,TRBD2,CASSLSAGAGELFF,TGTGCCAGCAGTTTATCAGCGGGGGCCGGGGAGCTGTTTTTT
TRBJ1-5,many,TRBV6-1,TRBD1,CASRSFPQGAQPQHF,TGTGCCAGCAGAAGCTTTCCACAGGGGGCTCAGCCCCAGCATTTT
TRBJ2-3,.,TRBV4-1,TRBD2,CASSQVGTSGGTPLYTDTQYF,TGCGCCAGCAGCCAAGTAGGGACTAGCGGGGGGACCCCACTCTACACAGATACGCAGTATTTT
TRBJ2-2,many,TRBV6-4,.,CASSDSSTGELFF,TGTGCCAGCAGTGACTCTAGCACCGGGGAGCTGTTTTTT